Presented here are 14 T cell receptor beta chains from one specimen sequenced in a study of monozygotic twins with inflammatory bowel disease. TCRdb re-called the 5' RACE reads, yielding one record per CDR3 amino acid sequence without DNA. Its clone listing holds about 330,000 distinct CDR3 sequences. Source material: blood. The receptors derive from a human donor with ulcerative colitis or Crohn's disease, or a healthy co-twin of an affected twin (not recorded which).

The chain is built from TRBV4-2 and TRBJ2-1. Germline V CDR1 and CDR2: LGHNA, YNFKEQ. The length of the CDR3 is 12 residues. The CDR3 sequence: CASSQKGNEQFF.

The V call is TRBV5-1, the J call TRBJ2-5; TCRdb's D gene call, TRBD2, goes unchecked for lack of DNA. The CDR3 has 16 amino acids. Germline CDR1 SGHRS, CDR2 YFSETQ. CDR3 region: CASTPGLAGAMETQYF.

The chain joins TRBV29-1 to TRBJ2-7; TCRdb's D call, TRBD1, is unchecked because there is no DNA. Germline V lookup: CDR1 SQVTM, CDR2 ANQGSEA. This CDR3 comprises 12 residues. The CDR3 spells CSVGRSQGEQYF.

The rearrangement links TRBV9 to TRBJ2-2; TCRdb picks TRBD2, but there is no DNA to check that call. The CDR3 is made up of 17 amino acids. In germline, CDR1 is SGDLS, CDR2 YYNGEE. The CDR3 sequence is CASSVDSAGGYTGELFF.

This chain links TRBV5-6 with TRBJ2-3; checking the TCRdb D call of TRBD1 is not possible without DNA. The CDR3 covers 15 residues. Germline V gene sequence: CDR1 SGHDT, CDR2 YYEEEE. The CDR3 sequence is CASSRPQGVPDTQYF.

The chain carries TRBV13 and TRBJ2-3. CDR3 length: 13 amino acids. Germline CDR1 is PRHDT and CDR2 is FYEKMQ (reference sequence). CDR3 sequence: CASSTLGTDTQYF.

The V gene is TRBV5-1, the J gene TRBJ2-5; the D call of TRBD1 rests on TCRdb alone, since no DNA is present to check it. Germline V gene data show CDR1 as SGHRS and CDR2 as YFSETQ. The CDR3 extends over 16 amino acids. CDR3 region: CASSSSAGGLQETQYF.

The V and J genes are TRBV11-2 and TRBJ1-1. This CDR3 has 15 amino acids. The germline V gene has CDR1 SGHAT and CDR2 FQNNGV. The CDR3 reads CASSGGLGLNTEAFF.

V is TRBV28 and J is TRBJ2-7. The CDR3 spans 15 residues. Per germline, CDR1 MDHEN and CDR2 SYDVKM. The CDR3 loop is CASSWGSGRAYEQYF.

V is TRBV7-2 and J is TRBJ2-3; the D call of TRBD1 rests on TCRdb alone, since no DNA is present to check it. The CDR3 has 15 residues. Looked up from germline, CDR1 is SGHTA and CDR2 is FQGNSA. The chain's CDR3 is CASQGMGLATDTQYF. The full variable domain, its missing parts supplied by reference TRBV7-2 and TRBJ2-3, is GAGVSQSPSNKVTEKGKDVELRCDPISGHTALYWYRQSLGQGLEFLIYFQGNSAPDKSGLPSDRFSAERTGGSVSTLTIQRTQQEDSAVYLCASQGMGLATDTQYFGPGTRLTVL.

The chain uses TRBV5-1 and TRBJ2-3. The CDR3 is 15 amino acids. Germline CDR1 reads SGHRS; CDR2 reads YFSETQ. The CDR3 reads CASSLGSASLDTQYF.

The chain couples TRBV5-1 to TRBJ2-2; checking the TCRdb D call of TRBD1 is not possible without DNA. The CDR3 has 16 amino acids. CDR1 is SGHRS, CDR2 YFSETQ, per germline. The CDR3 here is CASSFFPGANTGELFF.

This chain links TRBV18 with TRBJ2-7; TCRdb selects TRBD1, and the lack of DNA leaves this call unchecked. This CDR3 is 16 amino acids long. CDR1 KGHSH and CDR2 LQKENI come from the germline V gene. CDR3 in amino acids: CASSRSGTTTSYEQYF.

The J gene is TRBJ1-5, the V gene TRBV6-2 or TRBV6-3; TCRdb's D call of TRBD1 is untestable without DNA. Germline V gene data show CDR1 as MNHEY and CDR2 as SVGEGT. This CDR3 spans 14 amino acids. The CDR3 loop reads CASSMGTYNQPQHF.